This T cell receptor (beta chain) was identified in a study of shared clonotypes between healthy human individuals. The study's findings and limits: The study generally estimated greater richness for naive than memory subsets. Several donors held around 5% of naive CD4 clonotypes in common.

Germline CDR1 MGHRA, CDR2 YSYEKL. Trimming took 0 bases from V and 6 from J, leaving 17 bases between them. This CDR3 is built from 16 residues. The authors' processing: ImmunoSEQ gave junction-only sequences without quality scores, so filtering differed. Data came from immunoSEQ multiplex PCR; TCRdb stores just in-frame clones and leaves some out. The V and J calls and clone size are taken from that table; D and trimming were inferred from the DNA. In the table there are about 600,000 clones, 97% of which are singletons. Concerning this clone itself: Its specificity is not known.

Donors comprised only Caucasian adults living in Nashville, Tennessee. This receptor was identified in a woman in her twenties or thirties in good health. Sequenced input: naive CD4+ T cells sorted from blood. Subset indicated: CD45RA+ positively selected. The V and J genes are TRBV4-1 and TRBJ1-2; possibly TRBD1 for D (5 bases). The CDR3 protein is CASSQDRRQGIDGYTF. DNA of the CDR3: TGCGCCAGCAGCCAAGATAGGAGGCAGGGTATCGATGGCTACACCTTC.